This T cell receptor (beta chain) stems from a study of blood T cell repertoires in COVID-19. Looking at the study overall: The study drew acute and convalescent COVID-19 samples from the United States, Italy and Spain.

There are 12 residues in the CDR3. Between the trimmed V and J ends, which lost 5 bases and 4 bases, there was a span of 8 bases. Germline V gene sequence: CDR1 LNHNV, CDR2 YYDKDF (reference sequence). Clones were sequenced by immunoSEQ multiplex PCR, and TCRdb holds only the in-frame ones, with some missing. The repertoire holds fewer than 15,000 clones, about three quarters seen once, with around 43% in the top ten. Sequencing was carried out using peripheral blood. The rearrangement uses TRBV15 and TRBJ1-2; possible D gene TRBD1, 5 bases. This sequence originates from a woman older than 75 with acute or convalescent COVID-19. This chain's CDR3 is CATSSTGYGYTF. For the CDR3, the DNA is TGTGCCACCAGCTCCACAGGCTATGGCTACACCTTC.